This T cell receptor (beta chain) was observed in a study of shared clonotypes between healthy human individuals. The ends were cut back, 4 bases at V and 4 bases at J, with 26 bases in the middle. The germline V gene encodes CDR1 SGHKS and CDR2 YYEKEE (reference sequence). The CDR3 has 18 residues. This clone came up once. Repertoires were generated with immunoSEQ multiplex PCR, while TCRdb's copy carries only in-frame clones and drops some. The sample shows more than 2 million clones, 85% to 95% of them seen only once. The chain has TRBV5-5 and TRBJ1-2, with D possibly being TRBD1 (6 bases). Sequences were obtained from naive CD4+ T cells sorted from blood. Subset: CD45RA+ positively selected. This clonotype was obtained from a man aged 18-30 years in good health. CDR3: CASSLEGGSYIFIYGYTF. CDR3 nucleotide sequence: TGTGCCAGCAGCCTAGAGGGGGGTTCCTACATTTTCATCTATGGCTACACCTTC. The variable domain in full, completed from reference TRBV5-5 and TRBJ1-2, reads DAGVTQSPTHLIKTRGQQVTLRCSPISGHKSVSWYQQVLGQGPQFIFQYYEKEERGRGNFPDRFSARQFPNYSSELNVNALLLGDSALYLCASSLEGGSYIFIYGYTFGSGTRLTVV.